This T cell receptor (beta chain) appears in the sequencing data of a study of human T cells and chemical hapten exposure. The wider study: Recorded diagnoses among the mostly female patients were alopecia areata, totalis or universalis.

The J segment lost 6 bases and the V segment lost 6 bases, leaving 10 bases of the junction unmatched. CDR1 is SGHAT and CDR2 is FQNNGV in the germline V gene. The CDR3 runs to 14 residues. This clonotype has at least ten counts. Its antigen is as yet unknown. TCRdb passed the RACE reads through MiXCR, listing each CDR3 protein once. The sample includes around 100,000 distinct CDR3 sequences, 9.5% to 12% seen only once; the top ten take 3% to 4%. Study-wide points: Following DPC sensitization, TCRs present above 1 in 1000 frequency showed no change.

Documented time point: patch test 1, 2 weeks after DPC sensitization. Stated treatment: therapeutic diphenylcyclopropenone sensitization with weekly scalp DPC. The authors' total RNA extraction used unfractionated whole blood. The chain joins TRBV11-2 to TRBJ1-1, with 7 bases matching TRBD1. This sequence originates from a woman between 40 and 55 years old with alopecia areata. Some clones in this sample may be carry-over from other donors' samples. The sample consisted of whole blood, taken in connection with sensitization to the hapten diphenylcyclopropenone (DPC). Written as DNA, the CDR3 is TGTGCCAGCAGTTTACAGGGGAGTAAAGCTGAAGCTTTCTTT. Amino acids: CASSLQGSKAEAFF.